These 24 T cell receptor beta chains were sequenced from one sample in a study of T-cell reconstitution after alpha-beta-depleted transplantation in children. For TCRbeta, the library was prepared with unique molecular identifiers. Via MiXCR, TCRdb re-called the PCR reads, giving one row per CDR3 protein. This repertoire shows over 100,000 distinct CDR3 sequences, around a tenth found once; its top ten account for approximately 36%. The specimen was PBMCs, collected before TCRalphabeta/CD19-depleted stem cell transplant. The receptors were sampled from a boy between 2 and 10 years old with acute lymphoblastic leukemia, due to receive a stem cell transplant.

The V and J genes are TRBV2 and TRBJ2-7, with 10 bases aligning to TRBD2. Germline V CDR1 and CDR2: SNHLY, FYNNEI. The CDR3 sequence is 15 residues long. V dropped 6 bases and J dropped 3; count of bases not matched to a gene: 8. CDR3 sequence reads: CASRVPLAGLYEQYF. CDR3 bases: TGTGCCAGCAGGGTACCACTAGCGGGGCTCTACGAGCAGTACTTC.

In this sample, this clonotype turned up a few times. A read error may produce the germline difference seen at one junction end. The chain carries TRBV7-7 and TRBJ2-5, with 7 bases lining up with TRBD2. Per germline, CDR1 SSHAT and CDR2 FNYEAQ (reference sequence). This CDR3 contains 15 residues. In nucleotides, the CDR3 is TGTGCTAGCAGCTTAGCTGGGGGGGGAGAGGAGACCCAGTACTTC. This gives the protein CASSLAGGGEETQYF.

Many counts were recorded for this clonotype. The chain is built from TRBV5-6 and TRBJ2-1, with TRBD2 identical over 10 bases. V lost 1 base and J lost 7; bases outside the gene matches: 5. This CDR3 has 15 residues. Germline assignment: CDR1 SGHDT and CDR2 YYEEEE. The DNA of the CDR3 is TGTGCCAGCAGCTTGTACCCTAGCGGGAGAAATGAGCAGTTCTTC. Protein: CASSLYPSGRNEQFF.

This clonotype was detected many times. The V call is TRBV12-5, the J call TRBJ2-1; D is unclear. This CDR3 has 11 residues. Trimming stripped 7 bases from V and 6 bases from J, with 7 bases between. Germline CDR1 is LGHNT and CDR2 is FRNRAP. Here the CDR3 DNA reads TGTGCTAGTGCTGGCCGCAATGAGCAGTTCTTC. Translation gives CASAGRNEQFF.

The chain combines TRBV10-3 with TRBJ1-2, with D perhaps matching TRBD1 (6 bases). Germline CDR1 reads ENHRY; CDR2 reads SYGVKD. V shed 6 bases and J shed 7 bases, with 18 bases lying between them. The CDR3 is 14 residues long. The CDR3 region is CAIRPDGGGSGYTF. The CDR3, as DNA: TGTGCCATCAGACCCGATGGGGGCGGATCTGGCTACACCTTC.

This clonotype was seen a handful of times. The V gene is TRBV7-8, the J gene TRBJ2-1; maybe TRBD2 (6 bases). V lost 5 bases, J lost 4 bases, and 15 bases lay in between. In germline, CDR1 is SGHVS, CDR2 FQNEAQ. This CDR3 has 15 amino acids. CDR3 DNA: TGTGCCAGCAGCCCCAATGGAGGGAGATACAATGAGCAGTTCTTC. This codes for CASSPNGGRYNEQFF.

In this sample, this clonotype turned up a few times. V gene TRBV12-3 or TRBV12-4 combines with J gene TRBJ2-2, with TRBD2 identical over 8 bases. The CDR3 is made up of 15 amino acids. Trimming cost V 0 bases and J 5 bases; bases outside gene matches: 2. CDR3: CASSLAKRETGELFF. The CDR3 DNA reads TGTGCCAGCAGTTTAGCGAAGCGGGAGACCGGGGAGCTGTTTTTT.

This chain uses TRBV28 with TRBJ2-7; D possibly matches TRBD1 or TRBD2 (6 bases each). The CDR3 sequence is 16 residues long. CDR1 is MDHEN, CDR2 SYDVKM, per germline. Trimming removed 5 bases at V and 3 bases at J, with 20 bases between. The CDR3 is CASSGTGGGRIYEQYF. CDR3 sequence (DNA): TGTGCCAGCAGTGGGACCGGTGGGGGGCGAATCTACGAGCAGTACTTC.

This clonotype has just a few counts. This chain links TRBV6-2 or TRBV6-3 with TRBJ2-1, with 10 bases that match TRBD2. V gave up 4 bases and J gave up 4 bases; unmatched junction bases: 7. Looked up from germline, CDR1 is MNHEY and CDR2 is SVGEGT. This CDR3 is 16 amino acids long. The CDR3 region has the DNA TGTGCCAGCAGTTGGCTAGCGGGAGAGGGGTACAATGAGCAGTTCTTC. Its translation: CASSWLAGEGYNEQFF.

This clonotype was detected ten times or more. The chain couples TRBV12-3 or TRBV12-4 to TRBJ2-7; D is undetermined. V gave up 3 bases and J gave up 6 bases, with 9 bases separating them. There are 12 residues in the CDR3. This CDR3 is CASSLDPSEQYF. In DNA form, the CDR3 reads TGTGCCAGCAGTTTGGACCCCTCCGAGCAGTACTTC.

This clonotype was recorded many times. V and J are TRBV5-5 and TRBJ2-7; tentative D call: TRBD1 (6 bases). This CDR3 has 13 amino acids. The V end was cut by 0 bases, the J end by 7 bases, with 11 bases between. CDR1 and CDR2 (germline): SGHKS, YYEKEE (reference sequence). The CDR3: CASSLAGVMEQYF. CDR3 coding DNA: TGTGCCAGCAGCTTGGCAGGGGTGATGGAGCAGTACTTC.

The rearrangement uses TRBV5-6 and TRBJ1-2; the D gene is possibly TRBD1 (6 bases). V was pared by 4 bases and J by 3 bases, with 13 bases between. The V gene's germline CDR1 is SGHDT and CDR2 YYEEEE. The CDR3 spans 14 residues. The CDR3 nucleotides read TGTGCCAGCAGCCTCACAGGGAATGACTATGGCTACACCTTC. It codes for CASSLTGNDYGYTF.

This clonotype was detected ten times or more. This chain joins TRBV7-2 and TRBJ2-3; TRBD2 matches 9 bases. Per the germline V gene, CDR1 is SGHTA and CDR2 is FQGNSA. The CDR3 runs to 17 residues. The ends lost 7 bases at V and 0 bases at J; junction bases unmatched: 11. DNA for the CDR3: TGTGCCAGCAAAGCTTTAGCTAGCGGGACTAGCACAGATACGCAGTATTTT. It yields the protein CASKALASGTSTDTQYF.

This clonotype was seen only a few times. The chain uses TRBV12-3 or TRBV12-4 and TRBJ1-1; no reliable D call. CDR3 length: 14 residues. V lost 3 bases and J lost 2, with 10 bases in between. In DNA form, the CDR3 reads TGTGCCAGCAGTTTGCGGATACCCAACACTGAAGCTTTCTTT. This sequence encodes CASSLRIPNTEAFF.

This clonotype was recorded at least ten times. The chain uses TRBV6-5 and TRBJ2-3; D gene uncertain. The length of the CDR3 is 12 residues. Trimming shortened V by 7 bases and J by 0 bases, and 5 bases separated the two germline ends. Looked up from germline, CDR1 is MNHEY and CDR2 is SVGAGI. CDR3 sequence: CASKGSTDTQYF. In DNA, the CDR3 is TGTGCCAGCAAAGGCAGCACAGATACGCAGTATTTT.

This clonotype was seen many times. V and J are TRBV5-1 and TRBJ2-1; a possible D gene is TRBD2 (6 bases). Germline-derived CDR1 and CDR2 are SGHRS and YFSETQ. CDR3 length: 15 amino acids. Deletions cut 6 bases from V and 1 base from J, with 14 bases between. In DNA, the CDR3 is TGCGCCAGCAAGGACTACCAACGATCCTACAATGAGCAGTTCTTC. This codes for CASKDYQRSYNEQFF.

The rearrangement links TRBV14 to TRBJ2-1, with D perhaps TRBD1 or TRBD2 (5 bases each). CDR3 size: 12 residues. V lost 5 bases, J lost 8 bases, and 10 bases lay in between. Germline CDR1 reads SGHDN; CDR2 reads FVKESK. The CDR3 coding sequence is TGTGCCAGCAGCTCAAGAGGGGATGAGCAGTTCTTC. Amino acids: CASSSRGDEQFF.

With regard to this clonotype: A read error is likely, as this CDR3 ends without the conserved phenylalanine or tryptophan. The chain is built from TRBV6-1 and TRBJ2-1; the D gene is possibly TRBD2 (5 bases). The J call is doubtful: the DNA matches TRBJ2-5 better. In germline, CDR1 is MNHNS, CDR2 SASEGT. The CDR3 extends over 13 amino acids. As DNA, the CDR3 is TGTGCCAGCAGACTGGGAGCGGAAGAGACCCAGTACTAC. Translation: CASRLGAEETQYY.

This clonotype was detected many times. The chain employs TRBV7-2 and TRBJ2-1; D is unresolved. The ends were cut back, 4 bases at V and 2 bases at J, with 21 bases in the middle. Germline CDR1 is SGHTA and CDR2 is FQGNSA. This CDR3 region has 18 residues. The CDR3 here is CASSSVPSGYGPYNEQFF. As DNA, the CDR3 is TGTGCCAGCAGCTCAGTCCCAAGTGGGTACGGCCCCTACAATGAGCAGTTCTTC. Based on the CDR3 plus reference TRBV7-2 and TRBJ2-1, the full variable domain is GAGVSQSPSNKVTEKGKDVELRCDPISGHTALYWYRQSLGQGLEFLIYFQGNSAPDKSGLPSDRFSAERTGGSVSTLTIQRTQQEDSAVYLCASSSVPSGYGPYNEQFFGPGTRLTVL.

There are many counts of this clonotype. The CDR3: CASRGLNTEAFF. The CDR3 region has the DNA TGTGCCAGCAGGGGGCTGAACACTGAAGCTTTCTTT. This chain connects TRBV7-6 to TRBJ1-1, with D perhaps TRBD1 (5 bases). The CDR3 totals 12 residues. CDR1 and CDR2 (germline): SGHVS, FNYEAQ. V dropped 6 bases and J dropped 0 bases, with 5 bases sitting between them.

This clonotype was observed many times. The CDR3: CASSSFPSAHAIAGPLETQYF. Written as DNA, the CDR3 is TGTGCCAGCAGCTCCTTCCCCTCAGCCCACGCTATAGCGGGTCCCCTTGAGACCCAGTACTTC. The chain joins TRBV7-8 to TRBJ2-5, with 7 nucleotides matching TRBD2. Germline lookup yields CDR1 SGHVS and CDR2 FQNEAQ. The CDR3 covers 21 residues. J gave up 5 bases and V 4 bases, and 28 bases lay outside the gene matches.

This clonotype was picked up one time. V and J are TRBV2 and TRBJ2-1, with 8 bases identical to TRBD1. Germline V gives CDR1 SNHLY, CDR2 FYNNEI. The CDR3 has 14 residues. With V trimmed by 7 bases and J by 4 bases, 6 bases remained unmatched. As DNA, the CDR3 is TGTGCCAGCAAGATACAGGGGGATTACAATGAGCAGTTCTTC. Amino acids: CASKIQGDYNEQFF.

This sequence joins TRBV6-1 and TRBJ2-3; D uncertain. The germline V gene has CDR1 MNHNS and CDR2 SASEGT. The CDR3 runs 14 residues. V lost 8 bases, J lost 0 bases, and 12 bases lay in between. CDR3 loop: CASSLGHSTDTQYF. As DNA, the CDR3 is TGTGCCAGCTCTCTGGGCCACAGCACAGATACGCAGTATTTT.

The J gene is TRBJ2-6, the V gene TRBV6-1; no firm D call. There are 16 residues in the CDR3. The germline CDR1 and CDR2 sequences are MNHNS and SASEGT. Trimming stripped 6 bases from V and 0 bases from J, with 12 bases between. CDR3 nucleotide sequence: TGTGCCAGCAGAGTTAGGGTTAGCTCTGGGGCCAACGTCCTGACTTTC. Its translation is CASRVRVSSGANVLTF.